A single sample gave rise to the 24 T cell receptor beta chains below, sequenced in a study of T cells in Graves' hyperthyroidism and ophthalmopathy. Amplification of TCR beta CDR3 regions used RNA as the template. Researchers ran a first-round RT-PCR on the TCR CDR3 using the HTBI primer set. In TCRdb, the multiplex PCR reads were re-called with MiXCR into one record per CDR3 protein. This table holds hundreds of thousands of distinct CDR3 sequences, around 39% found once. Sequences were obtained from blood. These receptors came from a man aged 18 to 35 with Graves' hyperthyroidism.

This clonotype turned up a few times. The rearrangement joins TRBV5-1 to TRBJ1-1, with 7 bases fitting TRBD1. The J segment lost 4 bases and the V segment lost 3 bases, leaving 6 bases of the junction unmatched. There are 14 residues in the CDR3. Per germline, CDR1 SGHRS and CDR2 YFSETQ. The CDR3 here is CASSSTGAGTEAFF. DNA of the CDR3: TGCGCCAGCAGCTCCACAGGGGCGGGCACTGAAGCTTTCTTT.

The CDR3 bases are TGTGCCAGCAGTCACCGTGTATCGGAGGAGCTGTTTTTT. Translation gives CASSHRVSEELFF. V is TRBV25-1 and J is TRBJ2-2; D remains ambiguous. Between the trimmed V and J ends, which lost 5 bases and 10 bases, there was a span of 14 bases. CDR1 and CDR2 (germline): MGHDK, SYGVNS. CDR3 length: 13 amino acids.

This clonotype was seen a single time. The chain couples TRBV28 to TRBJ1-5; D call uncertain. CDR1 MDHEN and CDR2 SYDVKM come from the germline V gene. The CDR3 spans 12 residues. V was clipped by 6 bases and J by 3 bases, with 6 bases between them. In DNA form, the CDR3 reads TGTGCCAGCAGGATGCCCAATCAGCCCCAGCATTTT. Amino acid sequence: CASRMPNQPQHF.

The CDR3 bases are TGCAGTGCTACCGGGACTAGCGGGGGGCCCCAGCATTTT. Translating gives CSATGTSGGPQHF. This chain connects TRBV20-1 to TRBJ1-5; D is possibly TRBD1 (5 bases). Germline assignment: CDR1 DFQATT and CDR2 SNEGSKA (reference sequence). Trimming cost V 4 bases and J 9 bases, with 16 bases left between them. This CDR3 spans 13 amino acids.

The chain carries TRBV5-5 and TRBJ2-7; the D gene could be TRBD1 or TRBD2 (5 bases each). The CDR3 spans 14 residues. V was shortened by 1 base and J by 2 bases, with 10 bases between the two germline ends. Germline loops: CDR1 SGHKS, CDR2 YYEKEE (reference sequence). The chain's CDR3 is CASSLRDAPYEQYF. The CDR3, as DNA: TGTGCCAGCAGCTTGAGGGACGCCCCCTACGAGCAGTACTTC.

This CDR3 is CASSGPAWNGYTF. CDR3 DNA: TGTGCCAGCAGTGGGCCAGCTTGGAATGGCTACACCTTC. This chain links TRBV2 with TRBJ1-2; no clear D gene. CDR1 and CDR2 from the germline V gene are SNHLY and FYNNEI. Trimming removed 4 bases from V and 6 bases from J, with 12 bases in between. The CDR3 has 13 amino acids.

This clonotype was observed a few times. The V call is TRBV7-8, the J call TRBJ2-2, with D perhaps assigned TRBD1 or TRBD2 (6 bases each). This CDR3 region has 15 residues. Between the trimmed V and J ends, which lost 2 bases and 5 bases, there was a span of 12 bases. Germline V gives CDR1 SGHVS, CDR2 FQNEAQ. CDR3 in DNA: TGTGCCAGCAGCTTACAGGGGACTTTGACCGGGGAGCTGTTTTTT. Protein product: CASSLQGTLTGELFF.

This clonotype was recorded a few times. The chain couples TRBV9 to TRBJ2-7; D possibly matches TRBD1 or TRBD2 (5 bases each). The CDR3 contains 15 residues. Germline V CDR1 and CDR2: SGDLS, YYNGEE. V was pared by 0 bases and J by 2 bases, with 12 bases between. Written as DNA, the CDR3 is TGTGCCAGCAGCGTAGGGGGGACGGCGACCTACGAGCAGTACTTC. Protein sequence: CASSVGGTATYEQYF.

This clonotype came up many times. J is TRBJ1-6 and V is TRBV12-3 or TRBV12-4; no definite D call. CDR3 length equals 12 residues. V gave up 7 bases and J gave up 10 bases, with 11 bases separating them. The CDR3 DNA reads as TGTGCCAGCACTACCGTTGGGTCACCCCTCCACTTT. It yields the protein CASTTVGSPLHF.

This clonotype was detected ten times or more. This sequence joins TRBV5-4 and TRBJ1-1; D gene uncertain. Looked up from germline, CDR1 is SGHNT and CDR2 is YYREEE (reference sequence). V gave up 2 bases and J gave up 0 bases, with 5 bases separating them. CDR3 size: 13 residues. CDR3: CASSLFVNTEAFF. The DNA for the CDR3 is TGTGCCAGCAGCTTATTTGTGAACACTGAAGCTTTCTTT.

The V call is TRBV10-2, the J call TRBJ2-5; D may be TRBD1 or TRBD2 (5 bases each). The length of the CDR3 is 16 residues. The germline gives CDR1 WSHSY, CDR2 SAAADI. The germline V and J ends were trimmed by 0 bases and 7 bases, with 18 bases remaining between them. The CDR3 loop reads CASSESERGARRTQYF. CDR3 DNA sequence: TGCGCCAGCAGTGAGTCGGAAAGAGGGGCTCGTCGGACCCAGTACTTC.

This sequence joins TRBV2 and TRBJ1-6; maybe TRBD1 (5 bases). The CDR3 extends over 14 amino acids. Germline CDR1 and CDR2: SNHLY and FYNNEI. Between the trimmed V and J ends, which lost 8 bases and 7 bases, there was a span of 15 bases. The CDR3 reads CASGGLADNSPLHF. The CDR3 DNA follows: TGTGCCAGCGGGGGACTAGCGGACAATTCACCCCTCCACTTT.

In its sample, this clonotype was seen many times. CDR3 in amino acids: CSASSGTGNEKLFF. CDR3 nucleotide sequence: TGCAGTGCTAGCTCCGGGACAGGGAATGAAAAACTGTTTTTT. The chain couples TRBV20-1 to TRBJ1-4; 9 bases line up with TRBD1. CDR3 length: 14 amino acids. Per the germline V gene, CDR1 is DFQATT and CDR2 is SNEGSKA (reference sequence). The ends lost 3 bases at V and 5 bases at J; junction bases unmatched: 4.

Here the CDR3 DNA reads TGCAGTGCTAGGGGGGGGGTAGGCGAGCAGTACTTC. This gives the protein CSARGGVGEQYF. V and J are TRBV20-1 and TRBJ2-7; 7 nucleotides match TRBD2. The CDR3 is made up of 12 amino acids. Trimming removed 3 bases from V and 6 bases from J; junction bases left unmatched: 5. CDR1 is DFQATT and CDR2 is SNEGSKA in the germline V gene (reference sequence).

The chain is built from TRBV9 and TRBJ1-6; D remains ambiguous. Trimming removed 5 bases from V and 0 bases from J, with 18 bases in between. The length of the CDR3 is 18 residues. Germline CDR1 and CDR2: SGDLS and YYNGEE. CDR3 protein: CASSGRGSGSSYNSPLHF. DNA for the CDR3: TGTGCCAGCAGTGGTCGCGGCAGTGGATCCTCCTATAATTCACCCCTCCACTTT.

At least ten counts were recorded for this clonotype. The J gene is TRBJ1-4, the V gene TRBV10-3; weak D call: TRBD1 (5 bases). V was shortened by 3 bases and J by 3 bases, with 11 bases between the two germline ends. This CDR3 is 15 amino acids long. Germline V CDR1 and CDR2: ENHRY, SYGVKD. CDR3 region: CAISDLAGPNEKLFF. CDR3 coding DNA: TGTGCCATCAGTGACCTCGCGGGGCCTAATGAAAAACTGTTTTTT.

This clonotype has only a few counts. V usage is TRBV7-9 and J usage is TRBJ2-2; D not certain. The CDR3 is 14 residues long. From germline, CDR1 is SEHNR and CDR2 FQNEAQ (reference sequence). V shed 4 bases and J shed 7 bases, with 13 bases lying between them. CDR3 in DNA: TGTGCCAGCAGCTCGCCCAACACCGGCGGGGAGCTGTTTTTT. Residues: CASSSPNTGGELFF.

This clonotype has a count of ten or more. The chain carries TRBV15 and TRBJ1-3; no clear D. Germline V gene lookup returns CDR1 LNHNV and CDR2 YYDKDF (reference sequence). The CDR3 covers 16 residues. The ends were cut back, 3 bases at V and 0 bases at J, with 12 bases in the middle. The CDR3: CATSRDLRISGNTIYF. The DNA for the CDR3 is TGTGCCACCAGCAGGGACCTCAGGATCTCTGGAAACACCATATATTTT. The entire variable domain, with the rest obtained from reference TRBV15 and TRBJ1-3, is as follows: DAMVIQNPRYQVTQFGKPVTLSCSQTLNHNVMYWYQQKSSQAPKLLFHYYDKDFNNEADTPDNFQSRRPNTSFCFLDIRSPGLGDTAMYLCATSRDLRISGNTIYFGEGSWLTVV.

This clonotype was seen a handful of times. This rearrangement joins TRBV12-3 or TRBV12-4 to TRBJ2-7; the D gene is possibly TRBD1 (5 bases). This CDR3 spans 14 amino acids. V lost 5 bases, J lost 5 bases, and 16 bases lay in between. The CDR3 here is CASSPDSPEDEQYF. For the CDR3, the DNA is TGTGCCAGCAGTCCCGACAGTCCCGAAGACGAGCAGTACTTC.

The chain links TRBV12-3 or TRBV12-4 to TRBJ1-3, with D perhaps TRBD1 (6 bases). This CDR3 has 14 residues. The V end was cut by 6 bases, the J end by 0 bases, with 9 bases between. The CDR3 region has the DNA TGTGCCAGCAGGGGGGCCCGCTCTGGAAACACCATATATTTT. Protein sequence: CASRGARSGNTIYF.

This clonotype was counted ten times or more. Here the CDR3 DNA reads TGTGCCAGCAGCGAGGCCCGGGGAGAGGAGACCCAGTACTTC. Amino acids: CASSEARGEETQYF. The chain employs TRBV9 and TRBJ2-5, with a possible D match to TRBD2 (5 bases). The V and J ends lost 3 bases and 5 bases respectively, with 14 bases between them. The CDR3 loop spans 14 amino acids. Germline V CDR1 and CDR2: SGDLS, YYNGEE.

This clonotype occurred a few times. The V call is TRBV5-6, the J call TRBJ2-7; maybe TRBD2 (6 bases). The CDR3 runs to 14 residues. Trimming took off 3 bases at V and 5 bases at J, with 15 bases between the two ends. Germline CDR1 reads SGHDT; CDR2 reads YYEEEE. CDR3 region: CASSSGLEPHEQYF. The DNA for the CDR3 is TGTGCCAGCAGCTCGGGACTTGAACCCCACGAGCAGTACTTC.

As regards this clonotype: A read error may produce the germline difference seen at one junction end. The chain links TRBV3-1 to TRBJ1-1, with a possible D match to TRBD1 (6 bases). The CDR3 extends over 13 amino acids. Germline CDR1 is LGHDT and CDR2 is YNNKEL (reference sequence). The CDR3 spells CASTQGRRQVAFF. The DNA of the CDR3 is TGTGCCAGCACCCAAGGACGGCGACAGGTGGCTTTCTTT.

This chain connects TRBV7-8 to TRBJ2-6; D might be TRBD1 (6 bases). V dropped 5 bases and J dropped 2 bases, with 13 bases sitting between them. This CDR3 is 16 amino acids long. The germline V gene encodes CDR1 SGHVS and CDR2 FQNEAQ. The CDR3 bases are TGTGCCAGCAGCCCCGGGCCAGGGGCTGGGGCCAACGTCCTGACTTTC. Residues: CASSPGPGAGANVLTF.